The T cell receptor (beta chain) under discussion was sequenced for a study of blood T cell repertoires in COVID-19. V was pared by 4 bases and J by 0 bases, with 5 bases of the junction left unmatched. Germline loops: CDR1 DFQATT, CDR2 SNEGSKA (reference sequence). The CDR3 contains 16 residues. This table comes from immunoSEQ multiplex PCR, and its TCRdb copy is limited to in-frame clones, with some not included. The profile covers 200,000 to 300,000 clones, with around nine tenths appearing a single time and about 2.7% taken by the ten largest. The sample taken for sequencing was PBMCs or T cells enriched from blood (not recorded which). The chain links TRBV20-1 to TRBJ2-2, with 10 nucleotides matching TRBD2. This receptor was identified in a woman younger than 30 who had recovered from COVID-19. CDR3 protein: CSATDSGGTNTGELFF. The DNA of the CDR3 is TGCAGTGCTACTGATAGCGGGGGGACGAACACCGGGGAGCTGTTTTTT.